Listed below are T cell receptor beta chains from one sample, sequenced in a study of cytomegalovirus exposure and HLA in healthy donors. The method was immunoSEQ multiplex PCR; TCRdb's version includes in-frame clones alone and lacks a portion of them. The sample records more than 150,000 clones, roughly 90% being singletons. Input material: PBMCs. These receptors originate from a girl under three years old in good health and CMV-seronegative. Both conserved end residues are part of each CDR3.

V | CDR3
TRBV14 | CASSHRLYRGHETQYF
TRBV6-5 | CASSQRQGNGYTF
TRBV5-1 | CASSLRPGNQETQYF
TRBV4-1 | CASSPLDRVEAFF
TRBV27 | CASSPRTSGWDNEQFF
TRBV5-1 | CASSPILLSSGTDTQYF
TRBV20-1 | CSEVGVTEAFF
TRBV18 | CASSPLTGLFYEQYF
TRBV5-1 | CASSLDHRAYGYTF
TRBV4-3 | CASSQSGSSYNEQFF
TRBV27 | CASSLTTGKSPLHF
TRBV4-1 | CASSHSEGRRWDTEAFF
TRBV30 | CAWSNGQYDEQYF
TRBV30 | CAWALAVGYEQYF
TRBV5-1 | CASRADRVNEQFF
TRBV6-5 | CASSYGRTGVGETQYF
TRBV6-5 | CASSQGAIGYTF
TRBV18 | CASSPWTGGESEQYF
TRBV5-1 | CASSTELVSAVETQYF
TRBV10-3 | CAISQAGGAQETQYF
TRBV6-1 | CASSELYRTYGYTF
TRBV19 | CASSFSGQGSYEQYF
TRBV11-2 | CASSLDGGNGGAGYTF
TRBV12-5 | CASGRGLSSSYNEQFF
TRBV6-4 | CASSDPALAAEGDTIYF
TRBV4-2 | CASSQGGEQPQHF
TRBV6-6 | CASRLTVTGELFF
TRBV7-7 | CASGRGLGEKLFF
TRBV19 | CASSISGTGNYEQYF
TRBV6-1 | CASSPAQVNEQFF
TRBV4-2 | CASSQDTASGRVGQFF
TRBV30 | CAWSSGTYNEQFF
TRBV4-2 | CASSQSGTRTYEQYF
TRBV4-2 | CASSQVTSGRANEQFF
TRBV7-2 | CASSRDRGRDTF
TRBV7-6 | CASSNFAGTRKFYNEQFF
TRBV7-9 | CASSLRTEAFF
TRBV2 | CASSDETGAEQYF
TRBV11-2 | CASSLDLRDYQETQYF
TRBV18 | CASSREGAGEDEQYF
TRBV27 | CASRSSHRDKRYNEQFF
TRBV14 | CASSLGGTTQYF
TRBV18 | CASSQQGYEQYF
TRBV30 | CAWRDPRGVVNSPLHF
TRBV4-2 | CASSQDLRANEKLFF
TRBV4-2 | CASSQKGRGRTGELFF
TRBV6-1 | CASGHPGRETQYF
TRBV9 | CASSEGEVYSPLHF
TRBV29-1 | CSPVLATAVQETQYF
TRBV5-4 | CASSLGLAGGRRNEQFF
TRBV7-7 | CASSSYPTSGSLYQETQYF
TRBV6-6 | CASSSTGLEQYF
TRBV13 | CASSANRDTQYF
TRBV9 | CASSPPSGTAEAFF
TRBV6-1 | CASSDVRRFGNTIYF
TRBV5-1 | CASSRERGGRGEQYF
TRBV19 | CASSMSGNQPQHF